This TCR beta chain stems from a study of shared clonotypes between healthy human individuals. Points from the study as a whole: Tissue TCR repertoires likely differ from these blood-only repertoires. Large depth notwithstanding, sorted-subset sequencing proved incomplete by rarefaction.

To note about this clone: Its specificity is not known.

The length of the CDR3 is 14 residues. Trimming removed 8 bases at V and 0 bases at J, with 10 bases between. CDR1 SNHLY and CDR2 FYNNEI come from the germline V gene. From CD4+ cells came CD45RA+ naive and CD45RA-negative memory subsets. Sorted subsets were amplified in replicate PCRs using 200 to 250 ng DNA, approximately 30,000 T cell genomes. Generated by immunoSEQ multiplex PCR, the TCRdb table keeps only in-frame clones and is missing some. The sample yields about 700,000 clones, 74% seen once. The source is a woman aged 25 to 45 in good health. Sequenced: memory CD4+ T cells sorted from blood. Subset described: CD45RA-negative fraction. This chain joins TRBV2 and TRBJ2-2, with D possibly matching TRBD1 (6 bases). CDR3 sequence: CASLRTANTGELFF. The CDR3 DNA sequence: TGTGCCAGCCTCCGGACAGCGAACACCGGGGAGCTGTTTTTT.